The 29 T cell receptor beta chains below were found in one sample sequenced in a study of technical replicates of blood from a few donors. Measured with immunoSEQ multiplex PCR; TCRdb has only the in-frame clones, and not every one. The sample gives 65,000 to 95,000 clones, 95% to 98% of which show up once; roughly 0.15% is in the top ten. The sample was T cells isolated from PBMCs. The receptors shown here come from a human donor in good health.

J is TRBJ2-5 and V is TRBV5-5; no firm D call. From germline, CDR1 is SGHKS and CDR2 YYEKEE (reference sequence). V was trimmed by 1 base and J by 0 bases, leaving 13 bases between them. CDR3 size: 16 residues. The CDR3, as DNA: TGTGCCAGCAGCTTGAACTTCCCAAAGTACCAAGAGACCCAGTACTTC. This codes for CASSLNFPKYQETQYF.

V usage is TRBV30 and J usage is TRBJ2-7, with a tentative D call TRBD2 (5 bases). V was cut by 0 bases and J by 5 bases, with 11 bases left in between. CDR3 length: 13 amino acids. Germline V lookup: CDR1 GTSNPN, CDR2 SVGIG (reference sequence). CDR3 region: CAWSVGEFDEQYF. CDR3 coding DNA: TGTGCCTGGAGTGTCGGGGAATTCGACGAGCAGTACTTC.

The chain is built from TRBV2 and TRBJ1-5; 7 bases align to TRBD1. The CDR3 loop spans 13 amino acids. Germline values: CDR1 SNHLY, CDR2 FYNNEI. V trimming: 8 bases; J trimming: 6 bases; junction bases outside the gene matches: 7. The CDR3 loop is CASGRDSSQPQHF. In nucleotides, the CDR3 is TGTGCCAGCGGTCGGGACAGCTCTCAGCCCCAGCATTTT.

The V call is TRBV10-1, the J call TRBJ2-7; possible D gene TRBD1, 6 bases. Germline V gene data show CDR1 as WNHNN and CDR2 as SYGVQD (reference sequence). V lost 6 bases and J 4 bases, leaving 10 bases between the germline ends. The CDR3 loop spans 12 amino acids. The CDR3 nucleotides are TGCGCCAGCAGGGCAGGGGAGTACGAGCAGTACTTC. It translates to CASRAGEYEQYF.

This rearrangement joins TRBV7-9 to TRBJ1-2, with D perhaps TRBD1 (6 bases). Trimming took off 4 bases at V and 8 bases at J, with 23 bases between the two ends. Germline assignment: CDR1 SEHNR and CDR2 FQNEAQ (reference sequence). The CDR3 totals 16 residues. The CDR3 sequence: CASSSGGGTPSGGYTF. CDR3 DNA: TGTGCCAGCAGCTCGGGGGGAGGGACACCGTCCGGGGGCTACACCTTC.

This chain links TRBV20-1 with TRBJ2-7; D might be TRBD2 (5 bases). V lost 4 bases to trimming and J lost 3 bases, with 7 bases between them. Germline V CDR1 and CDR2: DFQATT, SNEGSKA (reference sequence). The CDR3 spans 11 residues. CDR3 sequence (DNA): TGCAGTGCTACTAGCAGCTACGAGCAGTACTTC. Its protein is CSATSSYEQYF.

The rearrangement joins TRBV6-5 to TRBJ1-1, with 10 nucleotides matching TRBD1. V trimming: 6 bases; J trimming: 3 bases; junction bases outside the gene matches: 7. Germline CDR1 is MNHEY and CDR2 is SVGAGI. This CDR3 spans 15 amino acids. In DNA form, the CDR3 reads TGTGCCAGCAGAACCTCCGGGACAGGGGACACTGAAGCTTTCTTT. Amino acids: CASRTSGTGDTEAFF.

The chain recombines TRBV28 with TRBJ2-1; 7 nucleotides match TRBD2. Germline V gene sequence: CDR1 MDHEN, CDR2 SYDVKM. This CDR3 is 15 amino acids long. V lost 6 bases to trimming and J lost 5 bases; unmatched junction nucleotides: 10. CDR3 in DNA: TGTGCCAGCAGACTCGGGATAGCGGGTGACAATGAGCAGTTCTTC. Protein: CASRLGIAGDNEQFF.

This rearrangement joins TRBV28 to TRBJ2-5; weak D call: TRBD1 (6 bases). CDR1 and CDR2 (germline): MDHEN, SYDVKM. CDR3 length: 14 amino acids. V lost 3 bases to trimming and J lost 1 base, with 9 bases between them. The CDR3 DNA sequence: TGTGCCAGCAGTTTTCAGGGGCGCCAAGAGACCCAGTACTTC. This encodes CASSFQGRQETQYF.

This chain uses TRBV5-1 with TRBJ2-3, with 9 bases lining up with TRBD1. Germline trimming cut 4 bases from V and 4 bases from J; bases unmatched to any gene: 7. The germline CDR1 and CDR2 sequences are SGHRS and YFSETQ. The CDR3 is 15 residues long. DNA of the CDR3: TGCGCCAGCAGCCCTACAGGGGGCTGGGCAGATACGCAGTATTTT. Amino acids: CASSPTGGWADTQYF.

V usage is TRBV5-5 and J usage is TRBJ2-4; D possibly corresponds to TRBD1 (6 bases). This CDR3 is 14 amino acids long. Germline assignment: CDR1 SGHKS and CDR2 YYEKEE (reference sequence). Trimming stripped 3 bases from V and 8 bases from J, with 15 bases between. The CDR3 sequence is CASSYRELRDIQYF. Here the CDR3 DNA reads TGTGCCAGCAGCTACAGGGAACTACGAGACATTCAGTACTTC.

This chain connects TRBV27 to TRBJ1-2; the D gene is possibly TRBD1 (5 bases). Germline-derived CDR1 and CDR2 are MNHEY and SMNVEV (reference sequence). The length of the CDR3 is 15 residues. V lost 10 bases, J lost 6 bases, and 24 bases lay in between. CDR3 DNA: TGTGCCACCAGCGCATCCAAGGGGCTCATAGATGGCTACACCTTC. Residues: CATSASKGLIDGYTF.

This chain links TRBV9 with TRBJ2-3; 8 bases are shared with TRBD2. There are 16 residues in the CDR3. Unmatched junction bases numbered 7, after V lost 0 bases and J lost 4 bases. CDR1 SGDLS and CDR2 YYNGEE come from the germline V gene. CDR3 protein: CASSVVPGLAADTQYF. CDR3 coding DNA: TGTGCCAGCAGCGTAGTCCCCGGACTAGCCGCAGATACGCAGTATTTT.

This chain links TRBV5-1 with TRBJ1-1; D unclear. The CDR3 loop spans 13 amino acids. CDR1 and CDR2 from the germline V gene are SGHRS and YFSETQ. Trimming took 4 bases from V and 0 from J, leaving 7 bases between them. CDR3: CASSGELNTEAFF. CDR3 DNA: TGCGCCAGCAGCGGGGAGTTGAACACTGAAGCTTTCTTT.

The rearrangement joins TRBV19 to TRBJ2-7, with D perhaps matching TRBD1 (5 bases). The V end was cut by 6 bases, the J end by 4 bases, with 13 bases between. Per germline, CDR1 LNHDA and CDR2 SQIVND (reference sequence). The CDR3 covers 13 residues. Written as DNA, the CDR3 is TGTGCCAGTAGAAGCCTAGGGGCGTACGAGCAGTACTTC. Encoded protein: CASRSLGAYEQYF.

This clone appeared once. The chain recombines TRBV6-6 with TRBJ1-4, with unresolved D. Germline CDR1 MNHNY, CDR2 SVGAGI (reference sequence). This CDR3 spans 13 amino acids. The V gene lost 4 bases and the J gene lost 5 bases, with 8 bases spanning the gap. The CDR3 sequence is CASSLGLNEKLFF. Written as DNA, the CDR3 is TGTGCCAGCAGTTTGGGCCTAAATGAAAAACTGTTTTTT.

The gene calls are TRBV4-1 and TRBJ2-5, with TRBD2 matching 10 bases. The germline gives CDR1 MGHRA, CDR2 YSYEKL. This CDR3 contains 19 residues. Trimming cost V 6 bases and J 4 bases; bases outside gene matches: 20. In DNA form, the CDR3 reads TGCGCCAGCAGATCCGTTCCTCGGGGGCCTAGCGGGGGTGTAGAGACCCAGTACTTC. Translating it yields CASRSVPRGPSGGVETQYF.

The J gene is TRBJ2-5, the V gene TRBV5-1; D perhaps matches TRBD1 (6 bases). Germline CDR1 and CDR2: SGHRS and YFSETQ. The V end lost 4 bases, the J end lost 3 bases, and 13 bases lay between the germline ends. The CDR3 is 14 residues long. The CDR3 region is CASSSGQWEETQYF. The CDR3, as DNA: TGCGCCAGCAGCAGTGGACAGTGGGAAGAGACCCAGTACTTC.

The chain uses TRBV7-2 and TRBJ2-7; 11 positions agree with TRBD2. With V trimmed by 7 bases and J by 0 bases, 2 bases remained unmatched. The CDR3 has 14 amino acids. Germline V lookup: CDR1 SGHTA, CDR2 FQGNSA. In nucleotides, the CDR3 is TGTGCCAGCACCGGACTAGCGGGCTCCTACGAGCAGTACTTC. Its protein is CASTGLAGSYEQYF.

The chain couples TRBV6-1 to TRBJ2-5; 9 bases align to TRBD1. In germline, CDR1 is MNHNS, CDR2 SASEGT. J was trimmed by 5 bases and V by 4 bases; bases with no gene match: 8. CDR3 length: 15 amino acids. CDR3 amino acids: CASSGWNRGLETQYF. The CDR3 DNA reads TGTGCCAGCAGTGGGTGGAACAGGGGGCTTGAGACCCAGTACTTC.

J is TRBJ2-4 and V is TRBV19; 9 nucleotides agree with TRBD2. The germline V gene has CDR1 LNHDA and CDR2 SQIVND (reference sequence). The CDR3 sequence is 15 residues long. The ends lost 8 bases at V and 2 bases at J; junction bases unmatched: 7. CDR3: CASGSGSWTKNIQYF. The CDR3 DNA reads as TGTGCCAGTGGTAGCGGGAGTTGGACCAAAAACATTCAGTACTTC.

The J gene is TRBJ2-3, the V gene TRBV4-2; 10 bases are shared with TRBD2. The CDR3 length is 17 residues. The germline V gene has CDR1 LGHNA and CDR2 YNFKEQ. Trimming cost V 0 bases and J 12 bases; bases outside gene matches: 15. The CDR3 sequence: CASSQDLLSGGAIRQYF. DNA for the CDR3: TGTGCCAGCAGCCAAGATCTATTAAGCGGGGGGGCCATTAGACAGTATTTT.

DNA for the CDR3: TGCGCCAGCAGCCAAGAGTACCGCACAGGCTCGTCTAGCAATCAGCCCCAGCATTTT. Protein sequence: CASSQEYRTGSSSNQPQHF. The rearrangement links TRBV4-1 to TRBJ1-5; D might be TRBD1 (5 bases). Per germline, CDR1 MGHRA and CDR2 YSYEKL. The CDR3 spans 19 residues. The germline V and J ends were trimmed by 0 bases and 0 bases, with 18 bases remaining between them.

This clone came up a few times. The chain employs TRBV9 and TRBJ2-6; D call uncertain. The CDR3 totals 17 residues. The V gene lost 3 bases and the J gene lost 4 bases, with 17 bases spanning the gap. Per the germline V gene, CDR1 is SGDLS and CDR2 is YYNGEE. Written as DNA, the CDR3 is TGTGCCAGCAGCGCCGCCCCGGAGATGGCCGGGGCCAACGTCCTGACTTTC. This encodes CASSAAPEMAGANVLTF.

Here the CDR3 DNA reads TGTGCTACTAACTATGGCTACACCTTC. Amino acids: CATNYGYTF. The chain combines TRBV6-1 with TRBJ1-2; no firm D call. The CDR3 has 9 residues. Germline CDR1 is MNHNS and CDR2 is SASEGT.

The rearrangement joins TRBV5-6 to TRBJ2-3; 16 bases align to TRBD2. V shed 3 bases and J 6 bases; nucleotides not matched to a gene: 4. This CDR3 contains 16 residues. Per the germline V gene, CDR1 is SGHDT and CDR2 is YYEEEE. In nucleotides, the CDR3 is TGTGCCAGCAGCTCCGGGACTAGCGGGAGGGCCGATACGCAGTATTTT. This encodes CASSSGTSGRADTQYF.

The chain uses TRBV2 and TRBJ2-7; 8 bases map to TRBD1. This CDR3 spans 17 amino acids. Germline-derived CDR1 and CDR2 are SNHLY and FYNNEI. Trimming cost V 2 bases and J 2 bases; bases outside gene matches: 11. The CDR3 nucleotides read TGTGCCAGCAGTGAATACGGTGGACAGGGCAACCCCTACGAGCAGTACTTC. Protein product: CASSEYGGQGNPYEQYF.

This chain uses TRBV9 with TRBJ2-2; 14 bases are a match to TRBD2. The CDR3 is made up of 16 amino acids. Trimming took 4 bases from V and 6 from J; bases not matched to a gene: 5. In germline, CDR1 is SGDLS, CDR2 YYNGEE. CDR3 in amino acids: CASSTGLAGVAGELFF. CDR3 nucleotide sequence: TGTGCCAGCAGCACGGGACTAGCGGGAGTTGCCGGGGAGCTGTTTTTT. The complete variable domain, with remaining parts taken from reference TRBV9 and TRBJ2-2, reads DSGVTQTPKHLITATGQRVTLRCSPRSGDLSVYWYQQSLDQGLQFLIQYYNGEERAKGNILERFSAQQFPDLHSELNLSSLELGDSALYFCASSTGLAGVAGELFFGEGSRLTVL.

The chain carries TRBV12-5 and TRBJ1-5; D remains ambiguous. The CDR3 totals 16 residues. From germline, CDR1 is LGHNT and CDR2 FRNRAP. V gave up 4 bases and J gave up 0 bases, with 13 bases separating them. Here the CDR3 reads CASGSAQTISNQPQHF. The CDR3 DNA reads as TGTGCTAGTGGTTCTGCCCAGACTATTAGCAATCAGCCCCAGCATTTT.